This TCR beta chain was sequenced during a study of Ad26.COV2.S vaccination and SARS-CoV-2 variants (dated by TCRdb to 2020 to 2023). About the investigation overall: Vaccine-arm donors came from COV1001, a multicentre, randomized, double-blind, placebo-controlled phase I-IIa trial of Ad26.COV2.S in healthy adults. Ad26.COV2.S was administered intramuscularly at 5 x 10^10 or 1 x 10^11 viral particles, either as a single shot or as two shots given 56 days apart. TCRbeta repertoire sequencing served as the tool for gauging how specific and how broad the SARS-CoV-2-reactive T cell receptors were following Ad26.COV2.S vaccination. A total of approximately 32 samples were included in the TCR-sequenced set, comprising roughly 19 Ad26.COV2.S vaccine recipients, 5 placebo recipients and 8 SARS-CoV-2 convalescent individuals. Trial participants were randomized into five groups of five: low-dose or high-dose Ad26.COV2.S given once or twice, or placebo on both occasions. Investigators did not know the trial group allocation while performing experiments and assessing outcomes. Broader findings and caveats from the paper: Vaccine and placebo recipients had comparable non-spike TCR breadth, which fits with the vaccine containing only spike. The study was not powered to compare responses between vaccine doses or regimens. The authors noted that total T cell responses may have been underestimated by the TCR breadth and depth analyses. Spike-specific TCR breadth was higher in Ad26.COV2.S recipients than in placebo recipients (P = 0.0014). Substantial breadth of spike-specific CD8+ and CD4+ T cell responses was reported after vaccination.

The CDR3 goes from the cysteine to the phenylalanine over 14 residues. Only the CDR3 region is kept as DNA, spanning 42 bases read in frame from base 1. The germline V gene yields SGHRS for CDR1 and YFSETQ for CDR2. V gives up 5 bases and J gives up 0 bases, and the segment between their germline ends measures 11 bases. To note about this clone: Its cognate antigen has yet to be identified. Base qualities are not recorded, but no much larger clone differs from it by a single base.

The treatment or condition label for this specimen denotes: about 20 received Ad26.COV2.S at low or high dose, single or two shots; roughly five received placebo; per-sample allocation not given. For vaccine and placebo recipients, the sequenced repertoires came from samples collected on day 63 after the first injection. In Cohort 1b, about 27 adults aged 18-55 years were enrolled at a single site in Boston, USA, between 29 July and 7 August 2020. Ad26.COV2.S was a replication-incompetent adenovirus type 26 vector that expressed a prefusion-stabilized SARS-CoV-2 spike protein derived from the original Wuhan strain. The immunoSEQ Assay was the method used to sequence TCRbeta CDR3 regions. After extraction, genomic DNA underwent amplification by bias-controlled multiplex PCR, followed by high-throughput sequencing. The study's processing was this. To quantify the absolute abundance of every unique TCRbeta CDR3 region, sequences were collapsed and filtered. Usable DNA was measured by amplifying reference genes present in all nucleated cells, and TCRbeta template counts were normalized to that usable DNA to estimate T cell fraction. Repertoire TCRs were annotated as SARS-CoV-2-specific by exact matching of V gene, CDR3 amino acid sequence and J gene to a known reactive TCR set. The reference SARS-CoV-2 TCR set came from MIRA and was filtered for enrichment in COVID-19-positive ImmuneCODE repertoires, removing public or cross-reactive TCRs. Based on the MIRA antigens, annotated TCRs were further analysed at the level of specific ORF or position within ORF. Depth was the summed frequency of annotated unique rearrangements, while breadth was defined as annotated unique rearrangements over total unique productive rearrangements. Group comparisons of TCR breadth used two-sided Wilcoxon rank-sum tests. TCRdb holds this immuneACCESS table with in-frame rearrangements only. Some clones are missing; in checked studies, unresolved V genes explain under half, and the rest has no known cause. The V and J calls and clone size come from that table; D and trimming were worked out from the DNA. The sample table records 380,000 or so clones; about 87% of these occur just once. The ten biggest clones cover approximately 5.9% of the sample.

The rearrangement joined TRBV5-1 to TRBJ2-5; tentative D gene TRBD2, with 6 bases matching. Here the sequenced sample was peripheral blood, taken in a trial of Ad26.COV2.S vaccine versus placebo. This TCR was recovered from a person between 18 and 59 years old who received the Ad26.COV2.S COVID-19 vaccine or a placebo. The nucleotide sequence is TGCGCCAGCAGGGAAGCGGGCTACCAAGAGACCCAGTACTTC. Its amino acids are CASREAGYQETQYF. Full variable domain (CDR3 extended with the reference TRBV5-1 and TRBJ2-5 proteins): KAGVTQTPRYLIKTRGQQVTLSCSPISGHRSVSWYQQTPGQGLQFLFEYFSETQRNKGNFPGRFSGRQFSNSRSEMNVSTLELGDSALYLCASREAGYQETQYFGPGTRLLVL.